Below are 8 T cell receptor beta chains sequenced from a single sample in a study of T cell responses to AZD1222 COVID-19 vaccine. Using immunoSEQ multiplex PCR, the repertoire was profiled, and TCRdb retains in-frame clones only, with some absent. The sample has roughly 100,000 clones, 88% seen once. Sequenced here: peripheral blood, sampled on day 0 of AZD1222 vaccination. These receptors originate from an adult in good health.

The CDR3 sequence is CASTPGPSYNSPLHF. Here the CDR3 DNA reads TGTGCCAGCACCCCGGGACCATCCTATAATTCACCCCTCCACTTT. The chain joins TRBV6-5 to TRBJ1-6, with D possibly matching TRBD1 (5 bases). Trimming shortened V by 7 bases and J by 1 base, and 11 bases separated the two germline ends. This CDR3 has 15 residues. Germline V gene sequence: CDR1 MNHEY, CDR2 SVGAGI.

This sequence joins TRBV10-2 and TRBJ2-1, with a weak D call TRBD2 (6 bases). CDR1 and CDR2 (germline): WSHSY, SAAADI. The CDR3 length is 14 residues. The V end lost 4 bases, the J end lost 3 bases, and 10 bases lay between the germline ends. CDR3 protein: CASSGLVYYNEQFF. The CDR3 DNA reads TGCGCCAGCAGTGGACTAGTGTACTACAATGAGCAGTTCTTC.

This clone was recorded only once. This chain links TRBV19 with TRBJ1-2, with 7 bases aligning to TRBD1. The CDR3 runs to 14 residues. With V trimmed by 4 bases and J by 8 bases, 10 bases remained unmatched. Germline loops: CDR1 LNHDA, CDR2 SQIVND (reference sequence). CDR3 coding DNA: TGTGCCAGTAGTAACTGGACAGGACCGGGGGGCTACACCTTC. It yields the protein CASSNWTGPGGYTF.

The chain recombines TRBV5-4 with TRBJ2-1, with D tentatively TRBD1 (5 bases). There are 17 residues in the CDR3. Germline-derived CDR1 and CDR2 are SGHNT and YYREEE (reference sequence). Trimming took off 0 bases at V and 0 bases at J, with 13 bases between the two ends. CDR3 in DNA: TGTGCCAGCAGCTTGGGCGTGGGGCAGGGCTCCTACAATGAGCAGTTCTTC. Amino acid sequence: CASSLGVGQGSYNEQFF.

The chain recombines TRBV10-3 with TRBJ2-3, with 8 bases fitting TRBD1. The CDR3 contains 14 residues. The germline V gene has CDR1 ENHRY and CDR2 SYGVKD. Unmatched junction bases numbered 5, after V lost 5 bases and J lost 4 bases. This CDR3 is CAISPRQGPDTQYF. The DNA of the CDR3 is TGTGCCATCAGTCCCAGACAGGGGCCAGATACGCAGTATTTT.

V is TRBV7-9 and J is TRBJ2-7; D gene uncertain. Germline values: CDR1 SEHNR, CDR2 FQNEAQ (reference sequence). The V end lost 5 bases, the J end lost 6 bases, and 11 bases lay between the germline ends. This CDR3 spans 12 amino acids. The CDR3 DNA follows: TGTGCCAGCAGCCACGAGTGGGGCGAGCAGTACTTC. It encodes CASSHEWGEQYF.

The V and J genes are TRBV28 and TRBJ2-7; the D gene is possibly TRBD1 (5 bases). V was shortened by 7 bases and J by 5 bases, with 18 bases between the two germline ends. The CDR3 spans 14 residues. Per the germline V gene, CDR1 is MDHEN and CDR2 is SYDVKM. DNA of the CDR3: TGTGCCAGCAAAAGAGCCAGTTGGGGCCACGAGCAGTACTTC. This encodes CASKRASWGHEQYF.

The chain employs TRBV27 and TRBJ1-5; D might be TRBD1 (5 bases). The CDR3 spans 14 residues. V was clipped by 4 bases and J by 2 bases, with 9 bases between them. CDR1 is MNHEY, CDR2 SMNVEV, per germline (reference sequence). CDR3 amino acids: CASSSGMRNQPQHF. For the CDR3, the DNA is TGTGCCAGCAGTTCAGGGATGCGCAATCAGCCCCAGCATTTT.